This TCR beta chain was documented in a study of blood T cell repertoires in COVID-19. Libraries were prepared by immunoSEQ multiplex PCR; TCRdb keeps only in-frame clonotypes and omits some of them. The sample lists some 140,000 clones, roughly 84% occurring once. Germline V CDR1 and CDR2: MGHRA, YSYEKL. This CDR3 has 13 residues. V was trimmed by 0 bases and J by 9 bases, leaving 9 bases between them. Sequenced sample: PBMCs or T cells enriched from blood (not recorded which). This receptor was identified in a man aged 35 to 55 with acute COVID-19. The chain has TRBV4-1 and TRBJ2-1, with D unresolved. As DNA, the CDR3 is TGCGCCAGCAGCCAAGATCAGGTCGGTGAGCAGTTCTTC. It yields the protein CASSQDQVGEQFF.